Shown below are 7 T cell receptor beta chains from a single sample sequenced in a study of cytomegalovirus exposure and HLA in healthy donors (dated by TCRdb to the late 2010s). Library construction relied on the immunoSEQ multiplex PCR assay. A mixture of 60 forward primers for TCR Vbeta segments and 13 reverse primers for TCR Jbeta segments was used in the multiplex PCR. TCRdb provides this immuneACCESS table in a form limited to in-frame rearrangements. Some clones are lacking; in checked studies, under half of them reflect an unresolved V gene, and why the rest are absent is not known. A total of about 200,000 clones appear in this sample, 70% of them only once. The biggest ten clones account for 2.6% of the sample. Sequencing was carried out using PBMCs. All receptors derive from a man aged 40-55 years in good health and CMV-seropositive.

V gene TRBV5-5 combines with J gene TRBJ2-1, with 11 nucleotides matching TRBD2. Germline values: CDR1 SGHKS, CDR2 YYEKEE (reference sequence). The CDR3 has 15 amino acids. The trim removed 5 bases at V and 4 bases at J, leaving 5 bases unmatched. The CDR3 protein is CASRASGGLYNEQFF. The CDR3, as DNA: TGTGCCAGCAGAGCTAGCGGGGGGTTATACAATGAGCAGTTCTTC.

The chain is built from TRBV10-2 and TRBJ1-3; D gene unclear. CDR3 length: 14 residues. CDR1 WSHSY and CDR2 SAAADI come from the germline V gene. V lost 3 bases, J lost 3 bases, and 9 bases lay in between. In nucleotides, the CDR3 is TGCGCCAGCAGTGATGTGGCTGTTGGAAACACCATATATTTT. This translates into CASSDVAVGNTIYF.

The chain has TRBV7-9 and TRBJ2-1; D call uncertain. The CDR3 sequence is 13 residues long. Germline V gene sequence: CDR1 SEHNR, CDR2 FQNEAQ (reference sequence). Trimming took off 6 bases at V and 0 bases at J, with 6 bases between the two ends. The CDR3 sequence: CASSSGSYNEQFF. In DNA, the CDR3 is TGTGCCAGCAGTTCGGGCTCCTACAATGAGCAGTTCTTC.

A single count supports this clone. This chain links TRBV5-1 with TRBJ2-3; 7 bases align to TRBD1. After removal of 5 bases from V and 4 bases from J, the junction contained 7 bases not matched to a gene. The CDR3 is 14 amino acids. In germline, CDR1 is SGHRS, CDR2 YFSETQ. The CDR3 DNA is TGCGCCAGCAGTCGGGACAGCCAGGCAGATACGCAGTATTTT. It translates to CASSRDSQADTQYF.

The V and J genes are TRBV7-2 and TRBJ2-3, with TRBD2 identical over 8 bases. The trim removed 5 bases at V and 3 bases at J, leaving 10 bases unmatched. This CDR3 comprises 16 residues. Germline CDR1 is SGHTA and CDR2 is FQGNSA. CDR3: CASSPRAGGGTDTQYF. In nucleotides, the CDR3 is TGTGCCAGCAGCCCCCGTGCGGGCGGGGGGACAGATACGCAGTATTTT. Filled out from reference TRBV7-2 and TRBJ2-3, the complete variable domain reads GAGVSQSPSNKVTEKGKDVELRCDPISGHTALYWYRQSLGQGLEFLIYFQGNSAPDKSGLPSDRFSAERTGGSVSTLTIQRTQQEDSAVYLCASSPRAGGGTDTQYFGPGTRLTVL.

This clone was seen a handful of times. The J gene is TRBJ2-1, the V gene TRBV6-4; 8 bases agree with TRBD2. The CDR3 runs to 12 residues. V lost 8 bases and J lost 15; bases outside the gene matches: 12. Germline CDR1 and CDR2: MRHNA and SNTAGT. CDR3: CASSNEGLGLFF. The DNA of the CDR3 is TGTGCCAGCTCCAACGAGGGACTAGGGCTGTTCTTC.

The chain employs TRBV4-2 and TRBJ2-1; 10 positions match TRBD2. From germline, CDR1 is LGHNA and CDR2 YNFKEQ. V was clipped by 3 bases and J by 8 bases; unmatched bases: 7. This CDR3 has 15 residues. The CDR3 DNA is TGTGCCAGCAGCCATCCACAGCGGGGGGGCTATGAGCAGTTCTTC. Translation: CASSHPQRGGYEQFF.